Listed here are 29 T cell receptor beta chains from one sample, sequenced in a study of T cells in Graves' hyperthyroidism and ophthalmopathy. Researchers took RNA transcripts and amplified the TCR beta CDR3 regions from them. TCR CDR3 underwent first-round RT-PCR with the HTBI primer set. TCRdb analysed the multiplex PCR reads with MiXCR anew, one entry per CDR3 protein. The sample has approximately 720,000 distinct CDR3 sequences, 18% seen once; the top ten hold 16%. The material sequenced was blood. These receptors were taken from a woman aged 45-60 years with Graves' hyperthyroidism that later progressed to Graves' ophthalmopathy.

The chain carries TRBV29-1 and TRBJ1-2; D gene unclear. The CDR3 extends over 16 amino acids. The V and J ends lost 0 bases and 7 bases respectively, with 21 bases between them. Germline CDR1 is SQVTM and CDR2 is ANQGSEA. CDR3 DNA: TGCAGCGTTGAAGACGGAGTGGCCCGGGAGGAGGGTGGCTACACCTTC. The encoded protein is CSVEDGVAREEGGYTF.

The chain recombines TRBV5-1 with TRBJ2-1; 13 positions match TRBD2. The V and J ends lost 4 bases and 5 bases, in that order; junction bases with no gene match: 0. The CDR3 length is 14 residues. Germline CDR1 SGHRS, CDR2 YFSETQ. Here the CDR3 reads CASSGTSGDNEQFF. The DNA for the CDR3 is TGCGCCAGCAGCGGGACTAGCGGGGACAATGAGCAGTTCTTC.

The sample holds many counts of this clonotype. The chain is built from TRBV6-1 and TRBJ1-2, with 10 bases that match TRBD1. The CDR3 has 16 residues. The germline CDR1 and CDR2 sequences are MNHNS and SASEGT. After removal of 5 bases from V and 4 bases from J, the junction contained 10 bases not matched to a gene. The CDR3 region has the DNA TGTGCCAGCAGTTCCGGGAGGGGGGACAGGGGCTATGGCTACACCTTC. Its translation: CASSSGRGDRGYGYTF.

This chain uses TRBV7-9 with TRBJ2-7, with TRBD2 as a possible D gene (6 bases). This CDR3 has 15 amino acids. Deletions cut 0 bases from V and 3 bases from J, with 12 bases between. Germline V CDR1 and CDR2: SEHNR, FQNEAQ (reference sequence). CDR3 nucleotides: TGTGCCAGCAGCTTAGCTGCGGGATTTAGCTACGAGCAGTACTTC. This codes for CASSLAAGFSYEQYF. The full variable domain, completed using reference TRBV7-9 and TRBJ2-7, is DTGVSQNPRHKITKRGQNVTFRCDPISEHNRLYWYRQTLGQGPEFLTYFQNEAQLEKSRLLSDRFSAERPKGSFSTLEIQRTEQGDSAMYLCASSLAAGFSYEQYFGPGTRLTVT.

This sequence joins TRBV19 and TRBJ1-2; 7 nucleotides align to TRBD1. The V and J ends lost 8 bases and 4 bases, in that order; junction bases with no gene match: 10. Germline V gives CDR1 LNHDA, CDR2 SQIVND (reference sequence). The CDR3 has 14 residues. The CDR3 DNA sequence: TGTGCCAGTTTAACACCAGGACAGGCCTATGGCTACACCTTC. Encoded protein: CASLTPGQAYGYTF. Based on the CDR3 plus reference TRBV19 and TRBJ1-2, the full variable domain is DGGITQSPKYLFRKEGQNVTLSCEQNLNHDAMYWYRQDPGQGLRLIYYSQIVNDFQKGDIAEGYSVSREKKESFPLTVTSAQKNPTAFYLCASLTPGQAYGYTFGSGTRLTVV.

The chain recombines TRBV6-1 with TRBJ1-6; 7 bases map to TRBD1. V trimming: 3 bases; J trimming: 6 bases; junction bases outside the gene matches: 14. Germline V gene sequence: CDR1 MNHNS, CDR2 SASEGT. The CDR3 length is 18 residues. The CDR3 nucleotides are TGTGCCAGCAGTGACTTCCTCCTCCCTCGACAGGGTAATTCACCCCTCCACTTT. This sequence encodes CASSDFLLPRQGNSPLHF.

J is TRBJ2-2 and V is TRBV7-9; possibly TRBD1 for D (6 bases). This CDR3 has 15 amino acids. Germline V gene lookup returns CDR1 SEHNR and CDR2 FQNEAQ (reference sequence). Trimming removed 5 bases from V and 4 bases from J, with 14 bases in between. The DNA of the CDR3 is TGTGCCAGCAGCGGACGACAGGCAGGCACCGGGGAGCTGTTTTTT. It is translated as CASSGRQAGTGELFF.

J is TRBJ2-1 and V is TRBV6-1; D might be TRBD1 or TRBD2, each matching 5 bases. With 5 bases removed from V and 4 bases from J, the gap between germline ends came to 21 bases. The CDR3 contains 17 residues. In germline, CDR1 is MNHNS, CDR2 SASEGT. The CDR3 region has the DNA TGTGCCAGCAGTTCCCCCATGCTCGGGGCCCCGTACAATGAGCAGTTCTTC. Translation: CASSSPMLGAPYNEQFF.

This chain links TRBV12-3 or TRBV12-4 with TRBJ1-4; no firm D call. The CDR3 has 13 amino acids. V lost 6 bases and J lost 1, with 6 bases in between. This CDR3 reads CASSERTNEKLFF. Written as DNA, the CDR3 is TGTGCCAGCAGCGAACGAACTAATGAAAAACTGTTTTTT.

The table lists this clonotype with many counts. The chain combines TRBV5-1 with TRBJ1-1; D gene uncertain. The V end was cut by 4 bases, the J end by 1 base, with 11 bases between. The CDR3 contains 14 residues. Germline CDR1 is SGHRS and CDR2 is YFSETQ. The CDR3 reads CASSPMRANTEAFF. The CDR3 region has the DNA TGCGCCAGCAGCCCCATGAGGGCGAACACTGAAGCTTTCTTT.

This clonotype was seen ten or more times. The V and J genes are TRBV30 and TRBJ1-2, with D maybe TRBD1 (5 bases). The V end lost 8 bases, the J end lost 0 bases, and 19 bases lay between the germline ends. The germline V gene encodes CDR1 GTSNPN and CDR2 SVGIG (reference sequence). The CDR3 is made up of 15 amino acids. CDR3 loop: CARDGTDSSNYGYTF. CDR3 in DNA: TGTGCCCGGGATGGGACGGACTCTTCTAACTATGGCTACACCTTC.

This clonotype was observed many times. V usage is TRBV5-1 and J usage is TRBJ1-1; TRBD1 might be the D (6 bases). V shed 5 bases and J shed 4 bases, with 12 bases lying between them. The CDR3 contains 13 residues. Germline values: CDR1 SGHRS, CDR2 YFSETQ. The CDR3 nucleotides read TGCGCCAGCAGTTCCACAGGGTCCACTGAAGCTTTCTTT. Amino acids: CASSSTGSTEAFF.

This clonotype showed up just a few times. The chain links TRBV7-9 to TRBJ1-2; D not resolved. In germline, CDR1 is SEHNR, CDR2 FQNEAQ (reference sequence). V was pared by 4 bases and J by 4 bases, with 10 bases between. The CDR3 loop spans 13 amino acids. CDR3 DNA: TGTGCCAGCAGCTGGCCCAGCAGCTATGGCTACACCTTC. Residues: CASSWPSSYGYTF.

V is TRBV4-1 and J is TRBJ2-7; D remains unclear. From germline, CDR1 is MGHRA and CDR2 YSYEKL. CDR3 length equals 14 residues. The V gene lost 1 base and the J gene lost 7 bases, with 14 bases spanning the gap. CDR3 bases: TGCGCCAGCAGCCAAGCCCAGGTTCCCGGGGAGCAGTACTTC. Amino acid sequence: CASSQAQVPGEQYF.

At least ten counts were recorded for this clonotype. The chain joins TRBV20-1 to TRBJ2-1, with 12 bases matching TRBD2. Looked up from germline, CDR1 is DFQATT and CDR2 is SNEGSKA (reference sequence). The ends lost 4 bases at V and 1 base at J; junction bases unmatched: 8. The CDR3 covers 17 residues. The CDR3 spells CSANHGLAGFSYNEQFF. In DNA, the CDR3 is TGCAGTGCTAACCATGGACTAGCGGGGTTTTCCTACAATGAGCAGTTCTTC.

This clonotype turned up a few times. The V call is TRBV5-4, the J call TRBJ2-3; possibly TRBD2 for D (6 bases). Germline V gene data show CDR1 as SGHNT and CDR2 as YYREEE (reference sequence). V was pared by 3 bases and J by 2 bases, with 16 bases between. The CDR3 runs to 16 residues. The CDR3 here is CASSSSLAWATDTQYF. The CDR3 nucleotides are TGTGCCAGCAGCTCCAGCCTAGCGTGGGCCACAGATACGCAGTATTTT.

Concerning this clonotype: Possible read error: a much larger clone is one base away. This chain links TRBV3-1 with TRBJ2-3, with a possible D match to TRBD2 (6 bases). V lost 5 bases, J lost 4 bases, and 19 bases lay in between. Germline V gene data show CDR1 as LGHDT and CDR2 as YNNKEL (reference sequence). The CDR3 length is 16 residues. CDR3 sequence reads: CASSMAGSPGADTQYF. The DNA of the CDR3 is TGTGCCAGCAGCATGGCCGGCTCCCCGGGGGCAGATACGCAGTATTTT.

The V gene is TRBV14, the J gene TRBJ2-6; perhaps TRBD1 as D (6 bases). The CDR3 extends over 14 amino acids. V was clipped by 11 bases and J by 0 bases, with 11 bases between them. CDR1 and CDR2 (germline): SGHDN, FVKESK. The CDR3 loop is CAVGQISGANVLTF. In DNA form, the CDR3 reads TGTGCCGTCGGACAGATCTCTGGGGCCAACGTCCTGACTTTC.

The V and J genes are TRBV3-1 and TRBJ2-3, with TRBD2 matching 11 bases. The CDR3 is 15 residues long. J lost 6 bases, V lost 1 base, and 3 bases had no gene match. CDR1 LGHDT and CDR2 YNNKEL come from the germline V gene (reference sequence). Here the CDR3 DNA reads TGTGCCAGCAGCCAAGGGACTAGCGGGTTTGATACGCAGTATTTT. Translated, it gives CASSQGTSGFDTQYF.

The gene calls are TRBV12-3 or TRBV12-4 and TRBJ1-4; unclear D gene. This CDR3 spans 15 amino acids. Trimming pared 1 base from V and 6 bases from J, leaving 12 bases between. The CDR3 nucleotides read TGTGCCAGCAGTTTAGAGCCGGGGTCGTATGAAAAACTGTTTTTT. Residues: CASSLEPGSYEKLFF.

This clonotype was observed at least ten times. The J gene is TRBJ2-1, the V gene TRBV11-2; D gene ambiguous. V shed 6 bases and J shed 4 bases, with 13 bases lying between them. The germline V gene encodes CDR1 SGHAT and CDR2 FQNNGV. CDR3 length: 14 amino acids. CDR3 loop: CASRGSAEYNEQFF. The DNA of the CDR3 is TGTGCCAGCAGGGGGTCGGCTGAATACAATGAGCAGTTCTTC.

CDR3 loop: CASSLGIAGGPGNEQFF. CDR3 nucleotides: TGTGCCAGCAGCTTGGGTATAGCGGGGGGGCCGGGGAATGAGCAGTTCTTC. The chain couples TRBV5-4 to TRBJ2-1, with TRBD2 matching 11 bases. The V segment lost 0 bases and the J segment 7 bases; nucleotides outside the gene matches: 9. From germline, CDR1 is SGHNT and CDR2 YYREEE (reference sequence). This CDR3 spans 17 amino acids. Combining the CDR3 with reference TRBV5-4 and TRBJ2-1 gives the whole variable domain ETGVTQSPTHLIKTRGQQVTLRCSSQSGHNTVSWYQQALGQGPQFIFQYYREEENGRGNFPPRFSGLQFPNYSSELNVNALELDDSALYLCASSLGIAGGPGNEQFFGPGTRLTVL.

This clonotype appeared many times. The chain is built from TRBV7-2 and TRBJ2-3; the D gene is possibly TRBD2 (5 bases). Germline V gene lookup returns CDR1 SGHTA and CDR2 FQGNSA. V lost 3 bases and J lost 0, with 7 bases in between. The length of the CDR3 is 14 residues. The CDR3 protein is CASSFPGSTDTQYF. The CDR3 bases are TGTGCCAGCAGCTTCCCGGGGAGCACAGATACGCAGTATTTT.

This clonotype was recorded many times. The V call is TRBV27, the J call TRBJ2-2; 7 nucleotides align to TRBD1. Germline CDR1 and CDR2: MNHEY and SMNVEV (reference sequence). J lost 3 bases, V lost 4 bases, and 8 bases had no gene match. CDR3 size: 16 residues. Written as DNA, the CDR3 is TGTGCCAGCAGTTCGACAGGGTTTGTCGACACCGGGGAGCTGTTTTTT. This translates into CASSSTGFVDTGELFF.

The V call is TRBV18, the J call TRBJ2-1; possible D gene TRBD1, 6 bases. Germline lookup yields CDR1 KGHSH and CDR2 LQKENI. The CDR3 has 15 residues. Between the trimmed V and J ends, which lost 6 bases and 1 base, there was a span of 13 bases. The CDR3 region has the DNA TGTGCCAGCTCCCGTACCAGGGGATCCTACAATGAGCAGTTCTTC. The encoded protein is CASSRTRGSYNEQFF.

This clonotype turned up a few times. The gene calls are TRBV6-5 and TRBJ1-1; possible D gene TRBD1, 6 bases. Trimming shortened V by 3 bases and J by 10 bases, and 24 bases separated the two germline ends. This CDR3 region has 16 residues. Germline V gene data show CDR1 as MNHEY and CDR2 as SVGAGI. CDR3 bases: TGTGCCAGCAGTTATGGTCGGGGGCCGGGAAATAGCAGAGCTTTCTTT. Translated, it gives CASSYGRGPGNSRAFF.

This clonotype was counted ten times or more. The chain joins TRBV11-1 to TRBJ2-5, with 10 bases that match TRBD2. The CDR3 has 14 residues. In germline, CDR1 is SGHAT, CDR2 FQDESV (reference sequence). Germline trimming cut 6 bases from V and 5 bases from J; bases unmatched to any gene: 6. CDR3 amino acids: CASSLLAGKETQYF. The CDR3 DNA is TGTGCCAGCAGTTTACTAGCGGGGAAGGAGACCCAGTACTTC.

This clonotype showed up many times. The rearrangement links TRBV20-1 to TRBJ1-1; D not certain. CDR1 and CDR2 (germline): DFQATT, SNEGSKA (reference sequence). V was trimmed by 0 bases and J by 1 base, leaving 6 bases between them. The CDR3 contains 13 residues. CDR3 region: CSARDSQNTEAFF. CDR3 in DNA: TGCAGTGCTAGAGACAGCCAGAACACTGAAGCTTTCTTT.

Worth noting for this clonotype: With a much larger clone just one base away, this may be a read error. The chain links TRBV7-9 to TRBJ2-3; D gene uncertain. Trimming took off 1 base at V and 4 bases at J, with 6 bases between the two ends. The CDR3 loop spans 13 amino acids. Germline assignment: CDR1 SEHNR and CDR2 FQNEAQ (reference sequence). In nucleotides, the CDR3 is TGTGCCAGCAGCTTAGGCAACCCAGATACGCAGTATTTT. Protein product: CASSLGNPDTQYF.